This is a list of T cell receptor beta chains from one sample in a study of T cell repertoires in cytomegalovirus infection. MiXCR, applied by TCRdb to the reads, yields one record per CDR3 protein. Of around 450,000 distinct CDR3 sequences in the sample, approximately 10% were seen once. Sequenced sample: PBMCs. Receptors originate from a human donor in good health (CMV status not recorded). Some clones in this sample may be carry-over from other donors' samples. The CDR3 runs from the conserved cysteine through the conserved F or W. A D gene is named only where the DNA matches it firmly. Not every row has a clone size; where given, it reads once, few, many or a size class.

d_call,clone_size,j_call,cdr3_length,v_call,cdr3_nt,cdr3_aa
TRBD1,many,TRBJ1-5,17,TRBV6-2/TRBV6-3,TGTGCCAGCAGAAAGACCCGGGACAGGGGGTTGCGGCAGCCCCAGCATTTT,CASRKTRDRGLRQPQHF
NA,many,TRBJ1-4,14,TRBV7-2,TGTGCCAGCAGCCTCAGGACGGGGAATGAAAAACTGTTTTTT,CASSLRTGNEKLFF
NA,NA,TRBJ2-7,12,TRBV5-5,TGTGCCAGCAGTTCGGGAACCTACGAGCAGTACTTC,CASSSGTYEQYF
NA,many,TRBJ1-2,18,TRBV14,TGTGCCAGCAGCCAAGATTTTACGGCAAGGGTTTTGGGCTATGGCTACACCTTC,CASSQDFTARVLGYGYTF
NA,NA,TRBJ2-2,14,TRBV20-1,TGCAGTGCTAGAAGGGCAGAATTCACCGGGGAGCTGTTTTTT,CSARRAEFTGELFF
NA,many,TRBJ2-7,13,TRBV4-2,TGTGCCAGCAGCCAAGAGTCGCGTTACGAGCAGTACTTC,CASSQESRYEQYF
NA,NA,TRBJ1-3,14,TRBV9,TGTGCCAGCAGCTCCCGGGCGGGTGGAAACACCATATATTTT,CASSSRAGGNTIYF
NA,NA,TRBJ2-5,13,TRBV20-1,TGCAGTGCTAGATTTGGGCCGGCCGATGCCCAGTACTTC,CSARFGPADAQYF
TRBD1,many,TRBJ1-5,15,TRBV2,TGTGCCAGCACTTTGGGACAGGGGAACAATCAGCCCCAGCATTTT,CASTLGQGNNQPQHF
NA,many,TRBJ2-4,14,TRBV5-6,TGTGCCAGCAGCTTGCCACCGGTAAATGACATTCAGTACTTC,CASSLPPVNDIQYF
NA,many,TRBJ1-2,14,TRBV12-3/TRBV12-4,TGTGCCAGCAGTTTAAGCTTTTCGAACTATGGCTACACCTTC,CASSLSFSNYGYTF
TRBD1,many,TRBJ2-6,18,TRBV12-3/TRBV12-4,TGTGCCAGCAGTTTAACTTGGACAGGAAGCTCTGGGGCCAACGTCCTGACTTTC,CASSLTWTGSSGANVLTF
TRBD2,many,TRBJ2-1,14,TRBV12-3/TRBV12-4,TGTGCCAGCAGTATAAGTCTAGCGGGAAATGAGCAGTTCTTC,CASSISLAGNEQFF
NA,many,TRBJ2-3,14,TRBV25-1,TGTGCCAGCAGTGAATTGCGGGACACAGATACGCAGTATTTT,CASSELRDTDTQYF
NA,NA,TRBJ2-3,16,TRBV20-1,TGCAGTGCTAGGACCCCTAGTGGCGGCCCCCCTGATACGCAGTATTTT,CSARTPSGGPPDTQYF
NA,many,TRBJ2-7,15,TRBV28,TGTGCCAGCACCCTGGGAGGACAGGCGGCCTACGAGCAGTACTTC,CASTLGGQAAYEQYF
TRBD1,NA,TRBJ2-7,14,TRBV29-1,TGCAGCGTTGCCACTCGGGACAGGCTGTACGAGCAGTACTTC,CSVATRDRLYEQYF
NA,many,TRBJ2-7,12,TRBV20-1,TGCAGTGCTGTTCGGAGCTCCTACGAGCAGTACTTC,CSAVRSSYEQYF
TRBD2,many,TRBJ2-5,17,TRBV2,TGTGCCAGCAGGACCGGACTAGCGGGAGGAAACCAAGAGACCCAGTACTTC,CASRTGLAGGNQETQYF
TRBD2,NA,TRBJ2-1,13,TRBV2,TGTGCCAGCCGGACTAGCGGGGGGGCCCGGCAGTTCTTC,CASRTSGGARQFF
NA,NA,TRBJ2-5,17,TRBV2,TGTGCCAGCAGTGAAGCACCAAGACGGGGGTCGCAAGAGACCCAGTACTTC,CASSEAPRRGSQETQYF
NA,many,TRBJ1-1,15,TRBV20-1,TGCAGTGCTAGAGATCATGTCAGGGGGAACACTGAAGCTTTCTTT,CSARDHVRGNTEAFF
TRBD2,few,TRBJ2-1,19,TRBV7-9,TGTGCCAGCAGCGTTGGCGGACTAGCGGGAGGGTCATCCTACAATGAGCAGTTCTTC,CASSVGGLAGGSSYNEQFF
NA,NA,TRBJ2-3,14,TRBV18,TGTGCCAGCTCACCCCCCGCTAGCACAGATACGCAGTATTTT,CASSPPASTDTQYF
TRBD2,many,TRBJ2-1,17,TRBV24-1,TGTGCCACCAGTGATTCGTCTAGCGGGAGGGTGGGCAATGAGCAGTTCTTC,CATSDSSSGRVGNEQFF
TRBD2,few,TRBJ2-1,15,TRBV27,TGTGCCAGCAGTCCCGGGACTAGCGGGAGGCGCGAGCAGTTCTTC,CASSPGTSGRREQFF
NA,NA,TRBJ1-4,12,TRBV29-1,TGCAGCGTTGAAGGCACTAATGAAAAACTGTTTTTT,CSVEGTNEKLFF
NA,many,TRBJ2-6,15,TRBV12-3/TRBV12-4,TGTGCCAGCAGTTTGGCGGGCTCTGGGGCCAACGTCCTGACTTTC,CASSLAGSGANVLTF
TRBD1,NA,TRBJ2-2,15,TRBV19,TGTGCCAGTAGTCCCTGGGGACAGCGGACCGGGGAGCTGTTTTTT,CASSPWGQRTGELFF
TRBD2,NA,TRBJ2-1,17,TRBV9,TGTGCCAGCAGCGTAGGGGCTAGCGGGGTGTCCTACAATGAGCAGTTCTTC,CASSVGASGVSYNEQFF
TRBD2,many,TRBJ2-3,16,TRBV4-1,TGCGCCAGCAGCCAAGTAGTAGCGGGGGGTGAGGATACGCAGTATTTT,CASSQVVAGGEDTQYF